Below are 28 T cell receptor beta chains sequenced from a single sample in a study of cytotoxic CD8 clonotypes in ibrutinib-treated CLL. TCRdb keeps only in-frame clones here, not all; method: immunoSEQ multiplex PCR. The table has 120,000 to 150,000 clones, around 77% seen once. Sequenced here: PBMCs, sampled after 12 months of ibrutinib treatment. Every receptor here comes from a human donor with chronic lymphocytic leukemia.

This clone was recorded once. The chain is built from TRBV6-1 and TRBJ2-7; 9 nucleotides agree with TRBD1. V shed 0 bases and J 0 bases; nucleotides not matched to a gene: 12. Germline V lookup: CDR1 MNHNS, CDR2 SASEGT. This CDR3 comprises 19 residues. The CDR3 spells CASSEARDRATRGSYEQYF. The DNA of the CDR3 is TGTGCCAGCAGTGAAGCGCGGGACAGGGCAACTCGAGGCTCCTACGAGCAGTACTTC.

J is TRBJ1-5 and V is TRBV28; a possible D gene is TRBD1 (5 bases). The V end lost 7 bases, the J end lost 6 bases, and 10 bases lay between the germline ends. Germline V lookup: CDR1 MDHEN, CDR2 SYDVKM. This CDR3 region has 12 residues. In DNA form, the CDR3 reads TGTGCCAGCAAGCAGGGAGGTCAGCCCCAGCATTTT. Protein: CASKQGGQPQHF.

The CDR3 DNA sequence: TGTGCCAGCAGCTTATTGGGGGCGGGTGAAGCTTTCTTT. Protein: CASSLLGAGEAFF. This chain connects TRBV7-2 to TRBJ1-1; a weak D match, TRBD1 (6 bases). The germline gives CDR1 SGHTA, CDR2 FQGNSA. V was clipped by 2 bases and J by 7 bases, with 11 bases between them. There are 13 residues in the CDR3. The full variable domain, completed using reference TRBV7-2 and TRBJ1-1, is GAGVSQSPSNKVTEKGKDVELRCDPISGHTALYWYRQSLGQGLEFLIYFQGNSAPDKSGLPSDRFSAERTGGSVSTLTIQRTQQEDSAVYLCASSLLGAGEAFFGQGTRLTVV.

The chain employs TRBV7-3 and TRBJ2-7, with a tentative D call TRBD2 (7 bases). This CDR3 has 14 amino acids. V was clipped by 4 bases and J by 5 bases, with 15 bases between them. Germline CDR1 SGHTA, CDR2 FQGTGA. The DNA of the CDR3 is TGTGCCAGCAGCTCTGGGGGGGCGATGGACGAGCAGTACTTC. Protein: CASSSGGAMDEQYF. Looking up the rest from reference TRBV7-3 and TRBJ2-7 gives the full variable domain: GAGVSQTPSNKVTEKGKYVELRCDPISGHTALYWYRQSLGQGPEFLIYFQGTGAADDSGLPNDRFFAVRPEGSVSTLKIQRTERGDSAVYLCASSSGGAMDEQYFGPGTRLTVT.

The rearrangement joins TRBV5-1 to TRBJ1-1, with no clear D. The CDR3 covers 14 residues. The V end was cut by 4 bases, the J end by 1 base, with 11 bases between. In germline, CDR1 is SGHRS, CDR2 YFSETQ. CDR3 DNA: TGCGCCAGCAGCCGGACCCGAGGGAACACTGAAGCTTTCTTT. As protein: CASSRTRGNTEAFF.

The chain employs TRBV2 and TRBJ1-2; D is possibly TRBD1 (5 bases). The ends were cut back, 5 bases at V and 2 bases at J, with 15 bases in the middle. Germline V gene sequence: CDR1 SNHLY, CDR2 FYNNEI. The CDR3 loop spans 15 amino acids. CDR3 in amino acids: CASSQGGGGNYGYTF. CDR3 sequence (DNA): TGTGCCAGCAGTCAAGGTGGGGGAGGAAACTATGGCTACACCTTC.

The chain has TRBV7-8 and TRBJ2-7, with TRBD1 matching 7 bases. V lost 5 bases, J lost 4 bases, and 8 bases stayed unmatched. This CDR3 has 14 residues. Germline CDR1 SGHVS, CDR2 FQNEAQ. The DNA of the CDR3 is TGTGCCAGCAGCCCAACCGGGACAGTGTACGAGCAGTACTTC. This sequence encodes CASSPTGTVYEQYF.

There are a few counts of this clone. DNA for the CDR3: TGTGCCAGCATCTTAGGGGGAGTAAGGGATCAGCCCCAGCATTTT. It is translated as CASILGGVRDQPQHF. The rearrangement links TRBV28 to TRBJ1-5, with D maybe TRBD1 (6 bases). The CDR3 is 15 residues long. Per the germline V gene, CDR1 is MDHEN and CDR2 is SYDVKM. V gave up 7 bases and J gave up 5 bases, with 18 bases separating them.

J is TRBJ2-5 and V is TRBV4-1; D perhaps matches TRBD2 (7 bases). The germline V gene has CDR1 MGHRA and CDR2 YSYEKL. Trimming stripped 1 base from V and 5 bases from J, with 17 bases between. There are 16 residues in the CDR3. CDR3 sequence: CASSQAGGLNGETQYF. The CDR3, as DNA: TGCGCCAGCAGCCAAGCCGGGGGGCTAAATGGGGAGACCCAGTACTTC.

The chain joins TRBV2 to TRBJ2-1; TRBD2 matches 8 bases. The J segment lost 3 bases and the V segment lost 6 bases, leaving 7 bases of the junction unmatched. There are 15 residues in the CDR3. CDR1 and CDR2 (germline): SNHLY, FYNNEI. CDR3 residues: CASSLSGVGYNEQFF. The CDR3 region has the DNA TGTGCCAGCAGCCTTAGCGGGGTAGGCTACAATGAGCAGTTCTTC.

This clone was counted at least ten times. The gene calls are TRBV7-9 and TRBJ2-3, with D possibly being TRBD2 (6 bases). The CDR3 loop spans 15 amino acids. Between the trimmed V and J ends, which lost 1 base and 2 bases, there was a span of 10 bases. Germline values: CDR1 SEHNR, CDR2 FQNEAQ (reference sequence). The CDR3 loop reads CASSLEGLSTDTQYF. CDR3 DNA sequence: TGTGCCAGCAGCTTAGAGGGACTCTCCACAGATACGCAGTATTTT.

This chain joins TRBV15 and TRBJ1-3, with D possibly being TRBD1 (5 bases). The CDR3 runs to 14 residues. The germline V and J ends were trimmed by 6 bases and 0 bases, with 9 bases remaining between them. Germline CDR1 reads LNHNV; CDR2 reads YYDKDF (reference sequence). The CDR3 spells CATRGANSGNTIYF. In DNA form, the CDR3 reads TGTGCCACCAGAGGGGCCAACTCTGGAAACACCATATATTTT.

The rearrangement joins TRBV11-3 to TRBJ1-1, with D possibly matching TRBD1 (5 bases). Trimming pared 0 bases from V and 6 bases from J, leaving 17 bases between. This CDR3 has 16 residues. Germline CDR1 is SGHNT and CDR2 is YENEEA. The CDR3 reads CASSLDGRGGSAEAFF. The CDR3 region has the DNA TGTGCCAGCAGCTTAGACGGGAGGGGAGGATCGGCTGAAGCTTTCTTT.

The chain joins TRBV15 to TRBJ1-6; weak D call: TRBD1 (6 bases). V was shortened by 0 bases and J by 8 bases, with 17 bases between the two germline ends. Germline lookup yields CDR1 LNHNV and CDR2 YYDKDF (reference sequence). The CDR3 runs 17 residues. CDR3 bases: TGTGCCACCAGCAGAGATCAGGGGTTAGGGAGATATTCACCCCTCCACTTT. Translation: CATSRDQGLGRYSPLHF.

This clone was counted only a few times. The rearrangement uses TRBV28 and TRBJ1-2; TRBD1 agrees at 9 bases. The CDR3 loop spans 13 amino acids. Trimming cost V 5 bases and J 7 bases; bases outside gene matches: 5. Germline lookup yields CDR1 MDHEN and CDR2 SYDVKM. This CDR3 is CASSQGTGRGYTF. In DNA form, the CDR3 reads TGTGCCAGCAGTCAAGGGACAGGGCGTGGCTACACCTTC.

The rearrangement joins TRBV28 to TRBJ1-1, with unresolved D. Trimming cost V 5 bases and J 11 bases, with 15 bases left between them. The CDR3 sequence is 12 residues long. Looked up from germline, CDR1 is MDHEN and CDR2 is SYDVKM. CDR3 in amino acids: CASSPPRVMAFF. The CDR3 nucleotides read TGTGCCAGCAGTCCTCCACGGGTAATGGCTTTCTTT.

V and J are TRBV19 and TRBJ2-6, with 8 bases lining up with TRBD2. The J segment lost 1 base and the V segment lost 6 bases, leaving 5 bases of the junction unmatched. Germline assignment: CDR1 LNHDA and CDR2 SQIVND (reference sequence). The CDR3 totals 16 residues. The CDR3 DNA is TGTGCCAGTAGGCTAGCGGGCCTTTCTGGGGCCAACGTCCTGACTTTC. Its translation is CASRLAGLSGANVLTF.

The chain's CDR3 is CASTGLWGSGELFF. CDR3 bases: TGTGCCAGCACTGGTCTTTGGGGGTCCGGGGAGCTGTTTTTT. The chain combines TRBV28 with TRBJ2-2, with D possibly called TRBD1 or TRBD2 (5 bases each). Per germline, CDR1 MDHEN and CDR2 SYDVKM. The germline V and J ends were trimmed by 7 bases and 6 bases, with 15 bases remaining between them. This CDR3 is 14 amino acids long. Variable domain in full (rest from reference TRBV28 and TRBJ2-2): DVKVTQSSRYLVKRTGEKVFLECVQDMDHENMFWYRQDPGLGLRLIYFSYDVKMKEKGDIPEGYSVSREKKERFSLILESASTNQTSMYLCASTGLWGSGELFFGEGSRLTVL.

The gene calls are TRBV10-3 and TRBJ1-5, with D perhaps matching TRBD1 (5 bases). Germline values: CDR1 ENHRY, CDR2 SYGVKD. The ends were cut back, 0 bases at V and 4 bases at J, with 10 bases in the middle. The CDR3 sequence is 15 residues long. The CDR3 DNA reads TGTGCCATCAGTGAGTCGGGGGTGACGAATCAGCCCCAGCATTTT. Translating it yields CAISESGVTNQPQHF.

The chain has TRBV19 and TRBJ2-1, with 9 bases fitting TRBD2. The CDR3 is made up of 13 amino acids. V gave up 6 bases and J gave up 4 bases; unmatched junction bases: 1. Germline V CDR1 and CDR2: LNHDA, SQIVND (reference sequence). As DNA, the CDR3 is TGTGCCAGTAGCCTAGCGGGATACAATGAGCAGTTCTTC. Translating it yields CASSLAGYNEQFF.

CDR3 sequence: CASRRDRAVYGYTF. As DNA, the CDR3 is TGTGCCAGCAGGAGGGACAGGGCCGTTTATGGCTACACCTTC. This chain links TRBV6-6 with TRBJ1-2; 9 bases map to TRBD1. Germline assignment: CDR1 MNHNY and CDR2 SVGAGI (reference sequence). This CDR3 spans 14 amino acids. V was pared by 6 bases and J by 5 bases, with 7 bases of the junction left unmatched.

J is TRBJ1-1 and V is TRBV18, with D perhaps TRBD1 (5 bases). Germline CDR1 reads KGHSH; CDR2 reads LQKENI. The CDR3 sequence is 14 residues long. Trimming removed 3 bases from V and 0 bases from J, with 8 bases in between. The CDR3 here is CASSPGVMNTEAFF. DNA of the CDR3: TGTGCCAGCTCACCGGGGGTGATGAACACTGAAGCTTTCTTT.

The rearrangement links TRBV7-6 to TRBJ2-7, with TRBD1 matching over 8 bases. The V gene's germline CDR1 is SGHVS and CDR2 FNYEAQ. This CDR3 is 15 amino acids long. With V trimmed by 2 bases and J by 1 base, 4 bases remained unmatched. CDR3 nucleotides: TGTGCCAGCAGCTTATGGCAGGGGGCATCCTACGAGCAGTACTTC. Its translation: CASSLWQGASYEQYF. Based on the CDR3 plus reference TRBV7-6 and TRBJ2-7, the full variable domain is GAGVSQSPRYKVTKRGQDVALRCDPISGHVSLYWYRQALGQGPEFLTYFNYEAQQDKSGLPNDRFSAERPEGSISTLTIQRTEQRDSAMYRCASSLWQGASYEQYFGPGTRLTVT.

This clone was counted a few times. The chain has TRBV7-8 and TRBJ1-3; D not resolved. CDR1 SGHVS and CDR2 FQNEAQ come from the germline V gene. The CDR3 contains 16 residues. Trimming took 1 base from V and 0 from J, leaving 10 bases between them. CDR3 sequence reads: CASSLEGQFSGNTIYF. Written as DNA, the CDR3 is TGTGCCAGCAGCTTAGAAGGGCAGTTCTCTGGAAACACCATATATTTT.

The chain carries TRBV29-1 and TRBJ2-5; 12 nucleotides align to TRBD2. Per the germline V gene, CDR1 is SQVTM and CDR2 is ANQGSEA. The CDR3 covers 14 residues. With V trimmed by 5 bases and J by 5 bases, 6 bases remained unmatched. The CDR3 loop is CSVPSGGAEETQYF. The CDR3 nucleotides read TGCAGCGTTCCTAGCGGGGGGGCAGAGGAGACCCAGTACTTC.

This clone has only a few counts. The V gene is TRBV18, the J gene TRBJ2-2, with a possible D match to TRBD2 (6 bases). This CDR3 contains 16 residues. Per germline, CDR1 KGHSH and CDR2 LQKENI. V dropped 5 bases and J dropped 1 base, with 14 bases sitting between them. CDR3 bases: TGTGCCAGCTCATCGCCGGCTAGCGAGAACACCGGGGAGCTGTTTTTT. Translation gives CASSSPASENTGELFF.

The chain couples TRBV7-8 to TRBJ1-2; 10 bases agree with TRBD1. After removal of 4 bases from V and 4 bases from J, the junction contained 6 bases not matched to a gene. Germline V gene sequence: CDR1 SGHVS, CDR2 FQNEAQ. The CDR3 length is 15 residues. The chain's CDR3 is CASSSGTGAGYGYTF. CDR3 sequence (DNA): TGTGCCAGCAGCTCCGGGACAGGGGCGGGCTATGGCTACACCTTC.

The CDR3 here is CASSYNRDRGDYGYTF. The CDR3 DNA sequence: TGTGCCAGCTCATACAACCGGGACAGGGGGGACTATGGCTACACCTTC. The rearrangement uses TRBV18 and TRBJ1-2, with 11 bases matching TRBD1. The CDR3 runs to 16 residues. Germline lookup yields CDR1 KGHSH and CDR2 LQKENI. Trimming removed 5 bases from V and 3 bases from J; junction bases left unmatched: 8.